This is a list of T cell receptor beta chains from one sample in a study of blood T cell repertoires in COVID-19. Clones were read by immunoSEQ multiplex PCR, and TCRdb kept only the in-frame ones, dropping some. This sample has about 130,000 clones, with roughly 80% found just once. Input material: peripheral blood. Receptors were obtained from a woman at least 80 years old with acute or convalescent COVID-19. Each CDR3 is given with its conserved first and last residue. A D gene is named only where the DNA matches it firmly. Some rows mark clone size as missing; the rest say once, few, many or name a class of expanded clone.

CDR3nt: TGTGCCAGCAGCTTAGTCAGGGGATCAGGTGGCTACACCTTC
CDR3aa: CASSLVRGSGGYTF
d_gene: .
abundance: .
j_gene: TRBJ1-2
v_gene: TRBV7-2

CDR3nt: TGTGCCAGCAGCTTGGTTAGGGGGGGCTATGGCTACACCTTC
CDR3aa: CASSLVRGGYGYTF
d_gene: .
abundance: .
j_gene: TRBJ1-2
v_gene: TRBV5-6

CDR3nt: TGTGCCAGCAGCATTAGGGTGGTTCCGCGACTAGCGGGGGGCGGGGAGACCCAGTACTTC
CDR3aa: CASSIRVVPRLAGGGETQYF
d_gene: TRBD2
abundance: .
j_gene: TRBJ2-5
v_gene: TRBV5-4

CDR3nt: TGCAGTGCAACAAGAGGAGGCTACACCTTC
CDR3aa: CSATRGGYTF
d_gene: .
abundance: .
j_gene: TRBJ1-2
v_gene: TRBV20-1

CDR3nt: TGTGCCAGTAGTATAGGGCTGAATGAAAAACTGTTTTTT
CDR3aa: CASSIGLNEKLFF
d_gene: .
abundance: .
j_gene: TRBJ1-4
v_gene: TRBV19

CDR3nt: TGTGCCAGCAGCGGGGGACAGGGAAGAGCAAACACCATATATTTT
CDR3aa: CASSGGQGRANTIYF
d_gene: TRBD1
abundance: .
j_gene: TRBJ1-3
v_gene: TRBV6-5

CDR3nt: TGTGCCAGCAGCGGAAACAGGGGGTCCGCAGATACGCAGTATTTT
CDR3aa: CASSGNRGSADTQYF
d_gene: TRBD1
abundance: .
j_gene: TRBJ2-3
v_gene: TRBV5-8

CDR3nt: TGTGCCAGCAGCTTGGGGACAGGGTATTTTGGCTACACCTTC
CDR3aa: CASSLGTGYFGYTF
d_gene: TRBD1
abundance: few
j_gene: TRBJ1-2
v_gene: TRBV5-6

CDR3nt: TGTGCCACCAGCGAAGGGAGAAACCAGCCCCAGCATTTT
CDR3aa: CATSEGRNQPQHF
d_gene: .
abundance: .
j_gene: TRBJ1-5
v_gene: TRBV6-1

CDR3nt: TGTGCCAGCAGCGCCGATTCCGGGGGGGGAACTAATGAAAAACTGTTTTTT
CDR3aa: CASSADSGGGTNEKLFF
d_gene: .
abundance: .
j_gene: TRBJ1-4
v_gene: TRBV7-8

CDR3nt: TGTGCCAGCAGCTTAAAGGTCAGGGATAATGAAAAACTGTTTTTT
CDR3aa: CASSLKVRDNEKLFF
d_gene: .
abundance: .
j_gene: TRBJ1-4
v_gene: TRBV7-2